This note documents a single T cell receptor beta chain sequence. Amplification of TCR beta CDR3 regions used RNA as the template. RT-PCR in the first round (using the HTBI primer set) targeted the TCR CDR3. Using its own MiXCR run on the multiplex PCR reads, TCRdb lists one record per CDR3 protein. Among about 360,000 distinct CDR3 sequences listed, less than 20% were seen once. Recently diagnosed hyperthyroidism of less than 2 months' duration affected patients aged 18 to 65. The sample originates from a study of T cells in Graves' hyperthyroidism and ophthalmopathy. Background on the study: Blood from the periphery was taken at initial diagnosis, before any treatment.

The CDR3 extends over 16 amino acids. Germline CDR1 and CDR2: MDHEN and SYDVKM. V dropped 4 bases and J dropped 6; count of bases not matched to a gene: 8. Sequenced input: blood. This chain joins TRBV28 and TRBJ2-7; 14 positions match TRBD2. The sequence was collected from a young woman with Graves' hyperthyroidism that later progressed to Graves' ophthalmopathy. The CDR3 region is CASSSTGTSGSREQYF. The CDR3 DNA sequence: TGTGCCAGCAGTTCCACCGGGACTAGCGGGAGTCGCGAGCAGTACTTC.